This T cell receptor (beta chain) is drawn from a study of CD8+CD57+ T cells in acquired aplastic anemia. Study-wide background: Sorted CD4+ and CD8+ cells yielded 3 to 3.5 ug of DNA on average.

The V gene's germline CDR1 is SNHLY and CDR2 FYNNEI. V was cut by 7 bases and J by 4 bases, with 13 bases left in between. The CDR3 covers 13 residues. This clonotype was picked up many times. According to the study, genomic DNA was the template for TCR beta VDJ and CDR3 profiling. TCRdb recomputed calls from the reads with MiXCR, one row per CDR3 protein. Among under 200,000 distinct CDR3 sequences, approximately 40% were seen once, and the ten largest hold 1.1%. Sequenced: sorted CD4+, CD8+, or CD8+CD57+ T cells (not recorded which) from PBMCs. V and J are TRBV2 and TRBJ1-2; D possibly corresponds to TRBD1 (6 bases). The sequence came from a human donor in good health. The DNA for the CDR3 is TGTGCCAGCAAAACGGGGGCCGGCTATGGCTACACCTTC. Its translation: CASKTGAGYGYTF.